This T cell receptor (beta chain) comes out of a study of blood T cell repertoires in COVID-19. Turning to the study itself: COVID-19 samples collected from the United States, Italy and Spain covered acute and convalescent phases. PBMCs, B-cell-depleted T cells, or T cells were the source of the cDNA or gDNA that made up the material.

The authors' processing: How many nucleated cells were present was estimated from reference gene primer amplification. The repertoire was sequenced with immunoSEQ multiplex PCR; TCRdb's copy has only in-frame clones and lacks some. V and J calls and clone size are copied from that table; D and trimming were computed from the DNA. Here the sample spans approximately 120,000 clones, 84% being singletons. The V gene's germline CDR1 is SGHNT and CDR2 YENEEA. V gave up 2 bases and J gave up 4 bases, with 8 bases separating them. CDR3 length: 13 residues. This clone came up a few times. The chain uses TRBV11-3 and TRBJ1-1, with D unresolved. The receptor comes from a woman aged 50 to 65 with acute or convalescent COVID-19. The sample was peripheral blood. The CDR3 DNA is TGTGCCAGCAGCTTAAGTAGAGGCACTGAAGCTTTCTTT. The encoded protein is CASSLSRGTEAFF.